This T cell receptor beta chain was sequenced in a study of blood T cell repertoires in COVID-19. Study overall: The United States, Italy and Spain supplied acute and convalescent COVID-19 samples. PBMCs, B-cell-depleted T cells, or T cells provided the cDNA or gDNA that made up the material.

Authors' data handling: Amplification with reference gene primers provided the estimates of nucleated cell counts. TCRdb's table, derived via immunoSEQ multiplex PCR, lists solely in-frame clones and lacks some. Clone size and the V and J calls come from that table; the DNA yielded D and trimming. The sample holds 80,000 or so clones, about four fifths seen once. This clone was seen once. The CDR3 contains 16 residues. V shed 0 bases and J shed 6 bases, with 18 bases lying between them. Germline lookup yields CDR1 MNHEY and CDR2 SVGEGT. Source material: peripheral blood. The sequence was obtained from a human donor in a cohort sampled during active COVID-19. The chain carries TRBV6-2 or TRBV6-3 and TRBJ2-7, with no clear D. CDR3 sequence: CASSYSTRPRSGEQYF. DNA for the CDR3: TGTGCCAGCAGTTACTCGACGAGACCAAGGTCGGGCGAGCAGTACTTC.